The source of this T cell receptor beta chain is a study of blood T cell repertoires in COVID-19. TCRdb keeps only in-frame clones here, not all; method: immunoSEQ multiplex PCR. The sample includes about 410,000 clones, about nine tenths of them seen just once. V lost 7 bases and J 0 bases, leaving 21 bases between the germline ends. The CDR3 loop spans 16 amino acids. Germline V CDR1 and CDR2: GTSNPN, SVGIG (reference sequence). This clonotype was sampled from a woman aged 40 to 50 with COVID-19, enrolled during active disease. The J gene is TRBJ1-2, the V gene TRBV30; D possibly corresponds to TRBD1 (6 bases). Sequencing was performed on peripheral blood. The CDR3 DNA reads TGTGCCTATAACCCCGGGACACTTATAGCTAACTATGGCTACACCTTC. It is translated as CAYNPGTLIANYGYTF.